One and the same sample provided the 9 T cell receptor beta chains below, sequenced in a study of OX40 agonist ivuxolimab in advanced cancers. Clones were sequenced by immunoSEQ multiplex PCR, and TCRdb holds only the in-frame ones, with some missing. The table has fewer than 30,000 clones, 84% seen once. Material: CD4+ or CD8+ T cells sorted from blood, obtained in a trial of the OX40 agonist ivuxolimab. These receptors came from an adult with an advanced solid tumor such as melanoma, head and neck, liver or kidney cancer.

CDR3 DNA sequence: TGTGCCAGCAGCTGGACAGGGGATGGCTACACCTTC. Translated, it gives CASSWTGDGYTF. This rearrangement joins TRBV7-9 to TRBJ1-2; TRBD1 agrees at 9 bases. Per germline, CDR1 SEHNR and CDR2 FQNEAQ (reference sequence). This CDR3 spans 12 amino acids. Germline trimming cut 4 bases from V and 6 bases from J; bases unmatched to any gene: 0.

CDR3 nucleotide sequence: TGCGCCAGCAGCCAAGACGACGAGCAGTACTTC. Encoded protein: CASSQDDEQYF. This chain joins TRBV4-1 and TRBJ2-7; D unclear. V was clipped by 0 bases and J by 5 bases, with 2 bases between them. This CDR3 has 11 amino acids. Per germline, CDR1 MGHRA and CDR2 YSYEKL.

CDR3 region: CASSLTGISYEQYF. The DNA for the CDR3 is TGTGCCAGCAGTTTAACAGGCATCTCCTACGAGCAGTACTTC. The chain employs TRBV27 and TRBJ2-7; maybe TRBD1 (5 bases). The CDR3 covers 14 residues. Germline loops: CDR1 MNHEY, CDR2 SMNVEV (reference sequence). Trimming removed 2 bases from V and 0 bases from J, with 8 bases in between.

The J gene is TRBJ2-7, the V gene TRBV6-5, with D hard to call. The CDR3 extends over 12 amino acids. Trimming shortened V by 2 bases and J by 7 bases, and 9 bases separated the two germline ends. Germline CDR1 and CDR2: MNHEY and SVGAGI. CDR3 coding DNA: TGTGCCAGCAGTTACACCAATGGAGAGCAGTACTTC. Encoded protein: CASSYTNGEQYF.

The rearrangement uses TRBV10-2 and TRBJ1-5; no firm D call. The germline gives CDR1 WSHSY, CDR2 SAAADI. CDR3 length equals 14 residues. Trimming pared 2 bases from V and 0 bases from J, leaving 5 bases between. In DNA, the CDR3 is TGCGCCAGCAGTGAGAACATTAGCAATCAGCCCCAGCATTTT. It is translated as CASSENISNQPQHF.

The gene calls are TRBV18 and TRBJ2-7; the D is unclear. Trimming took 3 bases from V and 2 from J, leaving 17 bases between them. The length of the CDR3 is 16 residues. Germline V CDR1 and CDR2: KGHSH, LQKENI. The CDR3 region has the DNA TGTGCCAGCTCACCTTCTATGCGATTCCAAACCTACGAGCAGTACTTC. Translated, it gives CASSPSMRFQTYEQYF.

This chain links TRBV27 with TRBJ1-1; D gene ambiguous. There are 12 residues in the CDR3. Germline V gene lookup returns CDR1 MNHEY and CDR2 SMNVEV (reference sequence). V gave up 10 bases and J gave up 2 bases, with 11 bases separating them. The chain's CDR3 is CATRSLNTEAFF. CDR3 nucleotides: TGTGCCACCCGGAGTCTAAACACTGAAGCTTTCTTT.

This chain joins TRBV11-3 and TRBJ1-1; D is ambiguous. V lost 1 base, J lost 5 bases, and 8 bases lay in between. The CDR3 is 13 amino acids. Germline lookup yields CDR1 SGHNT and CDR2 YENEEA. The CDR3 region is CASSLVAGTEAFF. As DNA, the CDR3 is TGTGCCAGCAGCTTAGTAGCTGGGACTGAAGCTTTCTTT.

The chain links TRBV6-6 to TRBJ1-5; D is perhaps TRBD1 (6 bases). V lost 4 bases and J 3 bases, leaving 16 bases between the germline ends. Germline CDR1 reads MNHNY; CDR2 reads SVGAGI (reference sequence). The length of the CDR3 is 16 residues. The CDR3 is CASSFFPGQLNQPQHF. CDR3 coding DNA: TGTGCCAGCAGTTTCTTTCCAGGACAGCTCAATCAGCCCCAGCATTTT.